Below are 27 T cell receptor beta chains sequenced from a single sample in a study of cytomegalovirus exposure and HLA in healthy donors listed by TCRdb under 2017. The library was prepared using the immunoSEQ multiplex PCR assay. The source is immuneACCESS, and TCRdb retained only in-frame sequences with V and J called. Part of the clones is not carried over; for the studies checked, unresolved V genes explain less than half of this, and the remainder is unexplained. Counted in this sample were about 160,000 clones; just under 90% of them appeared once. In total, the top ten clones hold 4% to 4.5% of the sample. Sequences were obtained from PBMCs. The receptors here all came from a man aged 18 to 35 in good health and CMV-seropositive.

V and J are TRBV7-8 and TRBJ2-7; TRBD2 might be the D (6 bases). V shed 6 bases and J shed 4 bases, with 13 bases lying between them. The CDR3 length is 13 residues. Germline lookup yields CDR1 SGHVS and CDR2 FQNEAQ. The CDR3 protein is CASSWRGRYEQYF. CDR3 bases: TGTGCCAGCAGTTGGCGGGGCAGATACGAGCAGTACTTC. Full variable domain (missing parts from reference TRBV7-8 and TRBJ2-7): GAGVSQSPRYKVAKRGQDVALRCDPISGHVSLFWYQQALGQGPEFLTYFQNEAQLDKSGLPSDRFFAERPEGSVSTLKIQRTQQEDSAVYLCASSWRGRYEQYFGPGTRLTVT.

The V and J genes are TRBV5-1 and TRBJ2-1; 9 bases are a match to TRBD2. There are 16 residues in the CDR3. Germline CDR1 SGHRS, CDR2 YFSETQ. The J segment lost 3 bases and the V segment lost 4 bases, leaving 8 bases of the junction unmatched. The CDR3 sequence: CASSPRLAEFYNEQFF. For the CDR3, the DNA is TGCGCCAGCAGCCCTCGACTAGCGGAGTTCTACAATGAGCAGTTCTTC.

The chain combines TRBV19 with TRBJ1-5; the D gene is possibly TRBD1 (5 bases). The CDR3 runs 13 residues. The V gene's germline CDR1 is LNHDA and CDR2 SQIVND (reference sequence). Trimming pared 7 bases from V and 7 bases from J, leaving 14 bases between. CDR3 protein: CASKMGSGQPQHF. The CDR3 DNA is TGTGCCAGTAAAATGGGGTCAGGGCAGCCCCAGCATTTT.

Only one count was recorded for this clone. The CDR3 sequence: CASSQMITGDIFIEAFF. The CDR3 bases are TGCGCCAGCAGCCAAATGATAACAGGAGACATCTTTATTGAAGCTTTCTTT. V is TRBV4-1 and J is TRBJ1-1, with D perhaps matching TRBD1 (5 bases). Germline V lookup: CDR1 MGHRA, CDR2 YSYEKL. This CDR3 has 17 amino acids. Trimming took 2 bases from V and 7 from J, leaving 23 bases between them.

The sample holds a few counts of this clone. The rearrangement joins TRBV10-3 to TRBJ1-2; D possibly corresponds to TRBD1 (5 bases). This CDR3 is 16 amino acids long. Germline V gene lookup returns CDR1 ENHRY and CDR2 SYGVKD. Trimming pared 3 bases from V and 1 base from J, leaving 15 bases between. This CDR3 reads CAISEVRGSINYGYTF. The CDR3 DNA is TGTGCCATCAGTGAAGTTAGGGGCAGCATTAACTATGGCTACACCTTC.

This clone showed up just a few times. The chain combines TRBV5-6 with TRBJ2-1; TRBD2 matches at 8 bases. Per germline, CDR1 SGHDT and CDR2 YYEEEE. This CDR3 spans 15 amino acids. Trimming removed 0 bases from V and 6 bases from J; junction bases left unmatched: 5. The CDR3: CASSLGGRPPNEQFF. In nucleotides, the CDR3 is TGTGCCAGCAGCTTGGGCGGGAGGCCCCCCAATGAGCAGTTCTTC. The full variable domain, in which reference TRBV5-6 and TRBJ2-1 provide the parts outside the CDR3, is DAGVTQSPTHLIKTRGQQVTLRCSPKSGHDTVSWYQQALGQGPQFIFQYYEEEERQRGNFPDRFSGHQFPNYSSELNVNALLLGDSALYLCASSLGGRPPNEQFFGPGTRLTVL.

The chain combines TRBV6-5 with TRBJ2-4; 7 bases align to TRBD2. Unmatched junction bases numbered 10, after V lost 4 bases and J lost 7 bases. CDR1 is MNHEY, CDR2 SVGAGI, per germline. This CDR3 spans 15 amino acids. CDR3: CASSSSSGGSNIQYF. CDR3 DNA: TGTGCCAGCAGTTCCTCTAGCGGAGGGTCGAACATTCAGTACTTC.

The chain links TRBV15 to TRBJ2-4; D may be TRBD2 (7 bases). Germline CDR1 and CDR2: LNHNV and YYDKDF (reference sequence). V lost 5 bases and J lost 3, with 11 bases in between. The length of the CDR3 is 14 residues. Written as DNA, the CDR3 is TGTGCCACCAGCCCAAGGGGGGGCAAAAACATTCAGTACTTC. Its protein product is CATSPRGGKNIQYF.

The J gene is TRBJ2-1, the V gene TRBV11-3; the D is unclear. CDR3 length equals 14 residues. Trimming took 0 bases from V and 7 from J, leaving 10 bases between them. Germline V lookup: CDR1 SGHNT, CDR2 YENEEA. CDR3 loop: CASSLDLSRNEQFF. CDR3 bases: TGTGCCAGCAGCTTAGATCTAAGCAGGAATGAGCAGTTCTTC.

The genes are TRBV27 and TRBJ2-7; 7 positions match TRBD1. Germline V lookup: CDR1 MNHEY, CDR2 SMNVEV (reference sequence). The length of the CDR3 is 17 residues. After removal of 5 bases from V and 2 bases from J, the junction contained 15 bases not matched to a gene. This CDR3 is CASSPLWKQGPTYEQYF. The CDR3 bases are TGTGCCAGCAGTCCCCTATGGAAACAGGGGCCTACCTACGAGCAGTACTTC.

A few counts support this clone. For the CDR3, the DNA is TGTGCCAGCAGCGCAGGACAGTTCGCGAACACCGGGGAGCTGTTTTTT. Its protein product is CASSAGQFANTGELFF. The chain combines TRBV9 with TRBJ2-2, with D tentatively TRBD1 (6 bases). The V and J ends lost 3 bases and 0 bases respectively, with 12 bases between them. This CDR3 comprises 16 residues. Per the germline V gene, CDR1 is SGDLS and CDR2 is YYNGEE.

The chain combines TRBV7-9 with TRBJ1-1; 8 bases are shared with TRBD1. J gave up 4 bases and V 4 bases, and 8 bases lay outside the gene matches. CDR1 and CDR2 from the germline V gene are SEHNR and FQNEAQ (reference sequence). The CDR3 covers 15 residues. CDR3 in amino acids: CASSSPDREGTEAFF. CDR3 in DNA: TGTGCCAGCAGCTCACCGGACAGGGAAGGCACTGAAGCTTTCTTT.

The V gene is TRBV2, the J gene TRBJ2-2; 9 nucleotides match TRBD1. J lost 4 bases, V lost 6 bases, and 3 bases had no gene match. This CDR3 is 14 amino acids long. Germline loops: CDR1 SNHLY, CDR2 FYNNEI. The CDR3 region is CASRDRGGTGELFF. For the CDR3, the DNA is TGTGCCAGCAGGGACAGGGGTGGCACCGGGGAGCTGTTTTTT.

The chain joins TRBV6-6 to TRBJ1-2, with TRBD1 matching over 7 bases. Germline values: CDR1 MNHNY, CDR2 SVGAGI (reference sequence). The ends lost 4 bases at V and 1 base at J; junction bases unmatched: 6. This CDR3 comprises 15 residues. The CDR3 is CASSFSGGFNYGYTF. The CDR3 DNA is TGTGCCAGCAGTTTCTCAGGGGGTTTTAACTATGGCTACACCTTC.

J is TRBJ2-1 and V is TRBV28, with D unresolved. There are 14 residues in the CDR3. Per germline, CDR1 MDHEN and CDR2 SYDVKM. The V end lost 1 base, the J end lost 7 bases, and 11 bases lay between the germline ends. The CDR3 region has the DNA TGTGCCAGCAGTTTATTCCAGGTGAAGAATGAGCAGTTCTTC. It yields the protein CASSLFQVKNEQFF. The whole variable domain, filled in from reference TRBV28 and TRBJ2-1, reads DVKVTQSSRYLVKRTGEKVFLECVQDMDHENMFWYRQDPGLGLRLIYFSYDVKMKEKGDIPEGYSVSREKKERFSLILESASTNQTSMYLCASSLFQVKNEQFFGPGTRLTVL.

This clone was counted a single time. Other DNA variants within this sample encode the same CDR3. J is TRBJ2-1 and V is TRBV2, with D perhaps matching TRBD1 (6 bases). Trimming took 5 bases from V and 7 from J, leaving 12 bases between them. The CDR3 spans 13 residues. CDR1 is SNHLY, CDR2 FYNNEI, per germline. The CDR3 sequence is CASSRTVYNEQFF. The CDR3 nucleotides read TGTGCCAGCAGTAGGACAGTTTATAATGAGCAGTTCTTC.

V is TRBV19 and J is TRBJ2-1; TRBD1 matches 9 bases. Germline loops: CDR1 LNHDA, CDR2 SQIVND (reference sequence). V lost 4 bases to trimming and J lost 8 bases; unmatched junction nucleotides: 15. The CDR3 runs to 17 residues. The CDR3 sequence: CASSTRRDRVSEYEQFF. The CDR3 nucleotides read TGTGCCAGTAGTACAAGAAGGGACAGGGTTAGTGAATATGAGCAGTTCTTC.

This CDR3 reads CASSQDSSGRVGNEQFF. The CDR3 DNA is TGCGCCAGCAGCCAAGATAGTAGCGGGAGGGTCGGCAATGAGCAGTTCTTC. The V gene is TRBV4-1, the J gene TRBJ2-1, with TRBD2 matching over 11 bases. Germline values: CDR1 MGHRA, CDR2 YSYEKL. The length of the CDR3 is 17 residues. V lost 0 bases to trimming and J lost 6 bases; unmatched junction nucleotides: 7.

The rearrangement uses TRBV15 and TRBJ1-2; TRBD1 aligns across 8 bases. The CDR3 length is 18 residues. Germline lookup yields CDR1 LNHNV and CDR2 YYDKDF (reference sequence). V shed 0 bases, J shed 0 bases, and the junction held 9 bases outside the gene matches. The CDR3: CATSREGGTGLANYGYTF. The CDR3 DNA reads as TGTGCCACCAGCAGAGAGGGCGGGACAGGTCTAGCTAACTATGGCTACACCTTC.

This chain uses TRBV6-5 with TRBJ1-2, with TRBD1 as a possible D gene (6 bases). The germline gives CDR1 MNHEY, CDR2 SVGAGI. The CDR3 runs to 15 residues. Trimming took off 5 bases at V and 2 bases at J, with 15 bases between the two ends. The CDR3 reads CASSPTAGGNYGYTF. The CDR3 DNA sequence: TGTGCCAGCAGTCCCACAGCGGGGGGCAACTATGGCTACACCTTC.

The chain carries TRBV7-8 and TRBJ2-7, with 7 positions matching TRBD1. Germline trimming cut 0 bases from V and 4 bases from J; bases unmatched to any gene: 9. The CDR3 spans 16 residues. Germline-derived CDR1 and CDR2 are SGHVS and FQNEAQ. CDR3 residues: CASSLAPGTELYEQYF. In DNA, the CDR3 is TGTGCCAGCAGCTTAGCCCCTGGGACAGAACTGTACGAGCAGTACTTC.

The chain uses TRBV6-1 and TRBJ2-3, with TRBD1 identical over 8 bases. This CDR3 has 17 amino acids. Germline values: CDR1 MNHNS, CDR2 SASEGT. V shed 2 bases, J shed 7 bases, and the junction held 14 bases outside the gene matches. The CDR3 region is CASSEHSSGGAGNTQYF. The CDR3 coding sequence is TGTGCCAGCAGTGAACACTCGTCAGGGGGCGCGGGGAATACGCAGTATTTT.

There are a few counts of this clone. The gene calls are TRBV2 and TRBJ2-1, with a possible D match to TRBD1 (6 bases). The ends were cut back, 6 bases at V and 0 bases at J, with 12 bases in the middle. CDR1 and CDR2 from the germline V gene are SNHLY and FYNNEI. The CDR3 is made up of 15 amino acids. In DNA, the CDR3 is TGTGCCAGCAGAGAGGACAGCAGCTCCTACAATGAGCAGTTCTTC. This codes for CASREDSSSYNEQFF. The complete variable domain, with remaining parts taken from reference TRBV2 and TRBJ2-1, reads EPEVTQTPSHQVTQMGQEVILRCVPISNHLYFYWYRQILGQKVEFLVSFYNNEISEKSEIFDDQFSVERPDGSNFTLKIRSTKLEDSAMYFCASREDSSSYNEQFFGPGTRLTVL.

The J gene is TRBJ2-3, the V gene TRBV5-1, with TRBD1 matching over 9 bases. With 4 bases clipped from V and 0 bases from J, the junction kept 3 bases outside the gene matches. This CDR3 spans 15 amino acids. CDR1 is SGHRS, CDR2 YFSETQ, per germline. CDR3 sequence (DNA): TGCGCCAGCAGCACAGGGGGCTACAGCACAGATACGCAGTATTTT. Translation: CASSTGGYSTDTQYF.

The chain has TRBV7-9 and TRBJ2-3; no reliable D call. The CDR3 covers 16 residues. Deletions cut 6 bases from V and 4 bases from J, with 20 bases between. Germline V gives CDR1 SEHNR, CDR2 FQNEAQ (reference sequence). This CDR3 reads CASSLGQGSLADTQYF. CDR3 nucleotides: TGTGCCAGCAGTTTGGGCCAAGGATCGTTGGCAGATACGCAGTATTTT.

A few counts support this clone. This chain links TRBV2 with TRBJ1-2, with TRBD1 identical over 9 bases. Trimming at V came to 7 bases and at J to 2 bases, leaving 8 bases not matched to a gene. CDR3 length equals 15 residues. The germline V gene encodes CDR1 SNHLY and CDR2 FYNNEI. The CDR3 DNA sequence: TGTGCCAGCACCACACAGGGGGCGCTAAACTATGGCTACACCTTC. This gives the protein CASTTQGALNYGYTF.

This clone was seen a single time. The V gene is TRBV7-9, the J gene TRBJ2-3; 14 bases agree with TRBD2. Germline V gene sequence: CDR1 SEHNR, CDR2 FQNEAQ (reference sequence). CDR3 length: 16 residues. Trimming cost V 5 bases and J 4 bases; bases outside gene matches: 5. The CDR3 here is CASSPGTSGSPDTQYF. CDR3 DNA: TGTGCCAGCAGCCCCGGGACTAGCGGGAGCCCAGATACGCAGTATTTT.